This passage covers 24 T cell receptor beta chains from one sample sequenced in a study of tumor and adjacent non-tumor tissue in lung cancer. Three rounds of nested PCR, following a modified ARM-PCR protocol, produced the TCRbeta library. MiXCR was run by TCRdb on the multiplex PCR reads, yielding one entry per CDR3 protein. The data show tens of thousands of distinct CDR3 sequences, around 62% seen once. This sample's RNA came from whole unsorted tissue. More than 3 cm separated this lung sample from the edge of the tumor. The specimen sequenced was distant non-tumor lung tissue. The receptors originated from a woman in her forties with non-small cell lung cancer.

The V and J genes are TRBV28 and TRBJ1-3; a possible D gene is TRBD1 (6 bases). Germline CDR1 is MDHEN and CDR2 is SYDVKM. V lost 4 bases and J lost 5, with 12 bases in between. The CDR3 covers 14 residues. CDR3 sequence reads: CASSSLGGRNTIYF. CDR3 nucleotide sequence: TGTGCCAGCAGTTCCCTTGGGGGCAGAAACACCATATATTTT.

This clonotype came up once. In this CDR3 the conserved last residue, phenylalanine or tryptophan, is missing, so a read error is likely. The rearrangement joins TRBV6-2 or TRBV6-3 to TRBJ2-1, with TRBD2 matching 7 bases. The CDR3 totals 14 residues. From germline, CDR1 is MNHEY and CDR2 SVGEGT. Trimming took 7 bases from V and 8 from J; bases not matched to a gene: 11. In DNA, the CDR3 is TGTGCCAGCACCTCGATGCGGGAGCGGGATGAGCAGTTCCTC. Translation gives CASTSMRERDEQFL.

This chain connects TRBV7-9 to TRBJ2-1, with D possibly TRBD1 on 5 matching bases. Trimming took 5 bases from V and 4 from J, leaving 15 bases between them. This CDR3 comprises 15 residues. In germline, CDR1 is SEHNR, CDR2 FQNEAQ (reference sequence). Here the CDR3 reads CASSMTVSGYNEQFF. The CDR3 coding sequence is TGTGCCAGCAGCATGACAGTGTCTGGATACAATGAGCAGTTCTTC.

A note on this clonotype: A junction end diverges from the germline sequence, so it may reflect a read error. This rearrangement joins TRBV20-1 to TRBJ2-7; D remains ambiguous. Per the germline V gene, CDR1 is DFQATT and CDR2 is SNEGSKA (reference sequence). The CDR3 has 11 amino acids. The CDR3 reads CSARVAHELYF. DNA for the CDR3: TGCAGTGCTAGAGTGGCGCACGAGCTGTACTTC.

With regard to this clonotype: One junction end does not reproduce the germline sequence, and a read error may be involved. This chain connects TRBV4-2 to TRBJ2-7, with D possibly being TRBD2 (6 bases). Germline CDR1 is LGHNA and CDR2 is YNFKEQ. There are 15 residues in the CDR3. The CDR3 coding sequence is TGTGCCGGCAGCCAAGTCCATGGTCAGGACTACGAGCATTACTTC. Translation: CAGSQVHGQDYEHYF.

The table lists this clonotype with many counts. The chain joins TRBV6-5 to TRBJ2-1; 12 bases are shared with TRBD2. The CDR3 has 16 residues. V lost 9 bases and J lost 8; bases outside the gene matches: 14. Germline assignment: CDR1 MNHEY and CDR2 SVGAGI. This chain's CDR3 is CASNRGLTSGGDEQFF. The CDR3 DNA reads TGTGCCAGTAACAGGGGATTGACTAGCGGGGGTGATGAGCAGTTCTTC.

To note about this clonotype: At one boundary the junction diverges from the germline segment, which might be a read error. This rearrangement joins TRBV11-2 to TRBJ1-6; D is unclear. This CDR3 has 15 residues. Germline CDR1 is SGHAT and CDR2 is FQNNGV. The CDR3 nucleotides are TGTGTCAGCAGCTTTGGTAGCTTCTGTGATTCACCCCTCCACTTT. It is translated as CVSSFGSFCDSPLHF.

Regarding this clonotype: Sequence at one end of the junction differs from germline and may be a read error. The chain joins TRBV24-1 to TRBJ2-1; TRBD1 is a possible D gene (6 bases). Germline loops: CDR1 KGHDR, CDR2 SFDVKD. The CDR3 is made up of 13 amino acids. The DNA for the CDR3 is TGTGCCACCCAGACAGGTGCGAACAATGATCAGTTCTTC. It yields the protein CATQTGANNDQFF.

Notes on this clonotype: At one end the junction does not follow the germline gene, possibly because of a read error. V usage is TRBV11-1 and J usage is TRBJ1-1; D gene unclear. This CDR3 comprises 14 residues. Germline values: CDR1 SGHAT, CDR2 FQDESV (reference sequence). CDR3 DNA sequence: TGTGCCAGCAGCTCTGGCGGGGAGAACACTGAGGCTTTCTTT. As protein: CASSSGGENTEAFF.

For this clonotype: The conserved final phenylalanine or tryptophan is absent from the CDR3, which likely points to a read error. The chain recombines TRBV13 with TRBJ1-2, with TRBD1 matching 9 bases. This CDR3 is 16 amino acids long. Germline V lookup: CDR1 PRHDT, CDR2 FYEKMQ (reference sequence). This chain's CDR3 is CVSSLGTGNDNYGYTS. In DNA, the CDR3 is TGTGTCAGCAGCTTAGGGACAGGGAATGATAACTATGGCTACACCTCC.

Concerning this clonotype: A much larger clone lies one base from this, so it may be a read error. The chain joins TRBV30 to TRBJ1-5; perhaps TRBD1 as D (6 bases). In germline, CDR1 is GTSNPN, CDR2 SVGIG (reference sequence). This CDR3 region has 16 residues. CDR3 nucleotides: TGTGCCTGGAGTGGCGGGGCAGGGGCGTGGGATCAGTCCCAGCATTTT. Translating gives CAWSGGAGAWDQSQHF.

Notes on this clonotype: One end of the junction varies from germline; a read error may be responsible. The V call is TRBV12-3 or TRBV12-4, the J call TRBJ1-5; D is ambiguous. This CDR3 comprises 13 residues. The CDR3 sequence: CTSSLGSNRPQHF. Written as DNA, the CDR3 is TGTACCAGCAGCCTAGGTAGCAATCGGCCCCAGCATTTT.

J is TRBJ2-1 and V is TRBV29-1, with 10 bases aligning to TRBD2. Germline CDR1 reads SQVTM; CDR2 reads ANQGSEA. The CDR3 spans 14 residues. V was pared by 7 bases and J by 8 bases, with 11 bases of the junction left unmatched. In DNA form, the CDR3 reads TGCAGCGCCAAGCGGGAGGGCATGGCTGATGAGCAGTTCTTC. Its translation is CSAKREGMADEQFF.

This clonotype was detected many times. A much bigger clone sits one base away, suggesting this may be a read error. The CDR3 end shows no conserved phenylalanine or tryptophan, and so a read error is likely. The gene calls are TRBV11-2 and TRBJ1-1, with 11 bases that match TRBD1. Germline V gene data show CDR1 as SGHAT and CDR2 as FQNNGV. J was trimmed by 0 bases and V by 5 bases; bases with no gene match: 5. The CDR3 contains 16 residues. The DNA of the CDR3 is TGTGCCAGCAGCGGGACAGGGGGGATCTTGAACACTGAAGCTTTCCTT. Translating gives CASSGTGGILNTEAFL.

Turning to this clonotype: This may be a read error, as it is one base from a much larger clone. This rearrangement joins TRBV20-1 to TRBJ2-7; D gene unclear. Germline CDR1 reads DFQATT; CDR2 reads SNEGSKA (reference sequence). The CDR3 consists of 13 residues. The DNA for the CDR3 is TGCGGTGCTCTCTCGCCCCGATCCCACGAGCAGTACTTC. Translated: CGALSPRSHEQYF.

As for this clonotype: Germline is not matched at one junction end, which may reflect a read error. The chain employs TRBV6-5 and TRBJ2-5; 7 nucleotides align to TRBD1. This CDR3 comprises 14 residues. From germline, CDR1 is MNHEY and CDR2 SVGAGI. CDR3 bases: TGTGCCAGCAGGGGGTTGGCCGGGACAGAGACCCAGCACTTC. Its translation: CASRGLAGTETQHF.

The gene calls are TRBV20-1 and TRBJ1-2, with D possibly matching TRBD1 (5 bases). Germline lookup yields CDR1 DFQATT and CDR2 SNEGSKA (reference sequence). V lost 3 bases to trimming and J lost 1 base, with 12 bases between them. The CDR3 spans 14 residues. The CDR3, as DNA: TGCAGTGCTAGGGGACGGGGCCTTAACTATGGCTACACCTTC. Translating gives CSARGRGLNYGYTF.

Comments on this clonotype: A much larger clone is a single base away; this may be a read error. The chain combines TRBV12-3 or TRBV12-4 with TRBJ1-2, with 7 nucleotides matching TRBD1. This CDR3 region has 13 residues. The CDR3: CASSPRQGDGCTF. The CDR3 DNA reads TGTGCCAGCAGTCCCCGACAGGGAGATGGCTGCACCTTC.

For this clonotype: A read error may explain this, as a much larger clone is one base away. This chain links TRBV14 with TRBJ1-2; D remains ambiguous. Germline V CDR1 and CDR2: SGHDN, FVKESK. Trimming cost V 2 bases and J 0 bases, with 10 bases left between them. The CDR3 covers 15 residues. The CDR3 region has the DNA TGTGCCAGCAGCCAACGATCGGTAGCTAACTATGGCTACACCTTC. This gives the protein CASSQRSVANYGYTF. Looking up the rest from reference TRBV14 and TRBJ1-2 gives the full variable domain: EAGVTQFPSHSVIEKGQTVTLRCDPISGHDNLYWYRRVMGKEIKFLLHFVKESKQDESGMPNNRFLAERTGGTYSTLKVQPAELEDSGVYFCASSQRSVANYGYTFGSGTRLTVV.

A word on this clonotype: Because the CDR3 is missing its conserved closing phenylalanine or tryptophan, this is likely a read error. CDR3 bases: TGTGCCAGCACGAGGTACAGTGGCTACACCTGC. Residues: CASTRYSGYTC. The chain recombines TRBV6-6 with TRBJ1-2; D is uncertain. This CDR3 is 11 amino acids long. Germline CDR1 is MNHNY and CDR2 is SVGAGI (reference sequence). Trimming took 7 bases from V and 7 from J, leaving 10 bases between them.

This clonotype was seen more than once but under ten times. A much larger clone is a single base away; this may be a read error. V is TRBV12-3 or TRBV12-4 and J is TRBJ2-5, with 12 bases identical to TRBD2. The CDR3 runs 16 residues. The CDR3 spells CASSFRLAGGEEAQYF. CDR3 DNA: TGTGCCAGCAGTTTTAGGCTAGCGGGGGGGGAAGAGGCCCAGTACTTC.

Of note for this clonotype: This may be a read error: a much more frequent sequence differs by one nucleotide. This sequence joins TRBV20-1 and TRBJ2-2; 7 positions match TRBD1. Per the germline V gene, CDR1 is DFQATT and CDR2 is SNEGSKA (reference sequence). The V gene end was trimmed by 8 bases and the J gene end by 0 bases; junction bases not matched to a gene: 9. The CDR3 runs to 15 residues. Here the CDR3 DNA reads TGCAGTACTTCAAGACAGGGTGCGAACACCGGGGAGCTGTTTTTT. This translates into CSTSRQGANTGELFF.

A note on this clonotype: A junction boundary mismatches the germline segment, possibly from a read error. The chain combines TRBV24-1 with TRBJ2-3; D is ambiguous. The CDR3 totals 14 residues. In germline, CDR1 is KGHDR, CDR2 SFDVKD. The DNA of the CDR3 is TGTACCACCAATGATTTCTACGGCACAGATACGCAGTATTTT. Protein: CTTNDFYGTDTQYF.

Comment on this clonotype: At one end, the junction sequence differs from germline, possibly due to a read error. The chain joins TRBV29-1 to TRBJ1-1; TRBD1 might be the D (6 bases). The CDR3 totals 14 residues. Germline V gene sequence: CDR1 SQVTM, CDR2 ANQGSEA. The CDR3 spells CSVGGGGQITEALF. CDR3 bases: TGCAGCGTTGGAGGGGGAGGACAGATCACTGAAGCTTTATTT.